The 6 T cell receptor beta chains reported below all come from one sample, sequenced in a study of shared clonotypes between healthy human individuals. The method was immunoSEQ multiplex PCR; TCRdb's version includes in-frame clones alone and lacks a portion of them. The repertoire holds about 380,000 clones, with 90% to 98% as singletons. The sample comprised memory CD8+ T cells sorted from blood. The subset denotes: CD45RO+ cells pooled with CCR7-negative TemRA cells. The receptors originated from a young man in good health.

The genes are TRBV5-1 and TRBJ2-3; 9 nucleotides match TRBD1. CDR1 is SGHRS, CDR2 YFSETQ, per germline. Trimming removed 4 bases from V and 5 bases from J; junction bases left unmatched: 11. This CDR3 contains 16 residues. CDR3 region: CASSPQTGGYLDTQYF. In DNA, the CDR3 is TGCGCCAGCAGCCCTCAGACAGGGGGATATCTAGATACGCAGTATTTT.

The chain is built from TRBV2 and TRBJ2-7, with D perhaps TRBD2 (6 bases). CDR3 length: 11 residues. The ends were cut back, 5 bases at V and 7 bases at J, with 9 bases in the middle. The germline CDR1 and CDR2 sequences are SNHLY and FYNNEI. The CDR3 sequence is CASSSAGEQYF. DNA for the CDR3: TGTGCCAGCAGTAGCGCGGGGGAGCAGTACTTC.

This chain links TRBV5-3 with TRBJ2-1; D uncertain. TRBV5-3 qualifies as an ORF whose function is uncertain. V lost 5 bases, J lost 1 base, and 31 bases lay in between. The CDR3 length is 21 residues. CDR3 protein: CARRICGFRRHKKRSYNEQFF. CDR3 DNA sequence: TGTGCCAGAAGGATTTGCGGATTCAGGCGTCATAAAAAGAGATCCTACAATGAGCAGTTCTTC.

The J gene is TRBJ2-7, the V gene TRBV5-8; 10 bases are shared with TRBD2. The V segment lost 3 bases and the J segment 1 base; nucleotides outside the gene matches: 4. From germline, CDR1 is SGHTS and CDR2 YDEGEE. The CDR3 is made up of 15 amino acids. This CDR3 is CASSSNSGRSYEQYF. As DNA, the CDR3 is TGTGCCAGCAGCTCGAATAGCGGGAGGTCCTACGAGCAGTACTTC.

V is TRBV7-9 and J is TRBJ2-3; 11 nucleotides agree with TRBD1. V shed 5 bases, J shed 2 bases, and the junction held 3 bases outside the gene matches. Germline-derived CDR1 and CDR2 are SEHNR and FQNEAQ (reference sequence). The CDR3 spans 15 residues. The chain's CDR3 is CASSPGQGDTDTQYF. The CDR3 DNA follows: TGTGCCAGCAGCCCGGGACAGGGGGACACAGATACGCAGTATTTT.

This rearrangement joins TRBV28 to TRBJ2-4, with 9 nucleotides matching TRBD2. Unmatched junction bases numbered 7, after V lost 3 bases and J lost 7 bases. Germline loops: CDR1 MDHEN, CDR2 SYDVKM. The CDR3 covers 15 residues. The CDR3 is CASSFGGLAVNIQYF. The CDR3 region has the DNA TGTGCCAGCAGTTTCGGGGGACTAGCCGTGAACATTCAGTACTTC.